The present T cell receptor beta chain was sequenced within a study of vaccination and CD4 T cells after COVID-19 (dated 2022 in TCRdb). About the study as a whole: Convalescent patients had a positive SARS-CoV-2 result on nasal swab PCR, and of these patients, several had mild disease and one had severe disease. Six males and four females were included in the convalescent cohort, with two Hispanic individuals, seven Caucasians, two Asians and one multiracial person represented. Participants received two doses of either the Pfizer-BioNTech BNT162b2 vaccine (n=8) or the Moderna mRNA-1273 vaccine (n=2). Post-COVID blood samples from convalescent patients were collected a median of around 100 days after diagnosis, with a range of 35 to 161 days. Post-vaccine blood samples were taken a median of about 70 days after the second vaccine dose, with a range of about 13 to 250 days. For stimulating the cultures, overlapping spike peptide pools were used, derived from SARS-CoV-2 as well as from the common cold coronaviruses HCoV-NL63, HCoV-OC43 and HCoV-229E. In control cultures, a CEFX viral epitope pool was used as positive control, an HIV-1 Nef peptide pool was used as negative control, or no peptide was added. In fewer than 12 COVID-19 convalescent patients and 4 infection-naive healthy vaccine recipients, researchers compared the spike-specific CD4+ TCR repertoire from before mRNA vaccination with the repertoire from after. General conclusions and limits of the study: In convalescent patients, nearly all vaccine-specific clones (304 of 307) were found to be mono-reactive for SARS-CoV-2 spike rather than cross-reactive with common cold coronaviruses. Only a relatively small number of convalescent patients were included in the study, and early timepoints following natural infection were not analyzed. Among convalescent patients, a median roughly 90% of the SARS-CoV-2-reactive clones seen after vaccination appeared only after vaccination, which suggests priming specific to the vaccine. The median count of SARS-CoV-2-reactive clonotypes went up from under 25 after infection to 30 to 40 after vaccination, although the change was not significant.

V and J are trimmed by 2 bases and 8 bases, and the gene matches miss 8 bases of the junction. According to the germline V gene, CDR1 reads SNHLY and CDR2 reads FYNNEI. Spanning cysteine to phenylalanine, the CDR3 consists of 15 amino acids. Only the CDR3 part of the read is kept: 45 bases, read in frame from the first base. In the case of this clonotype: Its antigen is unknown. The record has no base qualities; no much larger clone is one base away.

Explained via the paper, the treatment or condition label denotes: 10-day PBMC culture with coronavirus spike peptide pools or control peptides (ViraFEST assay). The study used the ViraFEST assay, which expanded antigen-specific T cells with peptide pools and then identified expanded clonotypes by TCR sequencing. The convalescent patients' positive SARS-CoV-2 PCR tests were from March to December 2020, which was before the Alpha, Beta and Delta variants emerged in the United States. Each well held 2.2 million or so PBMCs cultured with around 10 ug/ml peptide pools in IMDM containing 5% human AB serum and around 9 IU/ml IL-2. On days 3 and 7, half of the culture medium was replaced with fresh IL-2-containing medium. Once the cells had been in culture for about 10 days, the EasySep CD4+ T cell isolation kit was used to isolate CD4+ T cells by negative selection. PBMCs were separated from whole blood using Ficoll-Paque Plus gradient centrifugation and then either used fresh or cryopreserved at -140C. Each culture condition was generally run in triplicate wells.

Receptor amplification or capture employed PCR. At the Johns Hopkins FTIC core, DNA from the cultured CD4+ T cells underwent TCR sequencing with the Oncomine TCR Beta short-read assay. The QIAamp micro DNA kit was used to extract genomic DNA from the cultured CD4+ T cells. The Oncomine TCR Beta libraries from cultured CD4+ T cells were pooled using unique dual indexes and then sequenced on an Illumina iSeq 100. The authors' analysis ran thus. Non-productive sequences were removed, and CDR3s not starting with C, not ending with F or W, or shorter than 7 amino acids were discarded. Antigen-specific clonotypes were identified using the MANAFEST web application through comparison of peptide-stimulated wells with reference and other culture wells. Positive clones required FDR below 0.05, an odds ratio above 5, and productive frequency above 0.1% in at least two of three replicate wells. A clonotype was classed as cross-reactive if the clonotype showed significant expansion both in SARS-CoV-2 spike wells and in at least one common cold coronavirus spike condition. CDR3 homology was assessed with Levenshtein distances (stringdist) and unrooted phylogenetic trees (ape) in R version 3.6.1. TCRdb reworked the public reads: Q25 trimming with fastp, MiXCR clone assembly, productive beta chains retained. Records with the same CDR3 protein are collapsed into one entry carrying the most frequent genes and DNA. TCRdb's processing, not the authors' own work, is the source of the V and J calls. The sample table contains roughly 4,000 distinct CDR3 sequences; only one count was recorded for 35% to 45% of them. Of the sample, about 23% falls within the top ten clones.

The sequence joins TRBV2 to TRBJ2-1, with 8 bases in between that match TRBD1. The sequence was obtained from a human donor who had recovered from COVID-19. The sample was CD4+ T cells from blood, cultured in vitro. Here the CDR3 is given as CASSEQGALLDEQFF. The nucleotides read TGTGCCAGCAGTGAACAGGGGGCCCTTTTAGATGAGCAGTTCTTC.